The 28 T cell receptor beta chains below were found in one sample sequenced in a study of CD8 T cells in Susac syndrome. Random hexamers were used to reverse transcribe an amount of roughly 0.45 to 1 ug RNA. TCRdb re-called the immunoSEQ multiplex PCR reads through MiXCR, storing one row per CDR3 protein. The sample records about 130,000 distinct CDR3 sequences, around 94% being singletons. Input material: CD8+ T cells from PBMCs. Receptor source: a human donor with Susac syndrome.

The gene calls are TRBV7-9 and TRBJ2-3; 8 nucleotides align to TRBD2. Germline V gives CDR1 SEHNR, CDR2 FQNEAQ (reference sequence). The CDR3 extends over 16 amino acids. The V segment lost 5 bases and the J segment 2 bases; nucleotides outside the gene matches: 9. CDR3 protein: CASSGRAGAATDTQYF. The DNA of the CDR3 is TGTGCCAGCAGCGGTCGAGCGGGGGCCGCCACAGATACGCAGTATTTT.

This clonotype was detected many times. Here the CDR3 DNA reads TGCGCCAGCAGCTTAAGGACAGGGGTTCAGCCCCAGCATTTT. Its protein product is CASSLRTGVQPQHF. V and J are TRBV5-1 and TRBJ1-5; 9 nucleotides align to TRBD1. Germline CDR1 is SGHRS and CDR2 is YFSETQ. The CDR3 covers 14 residues. V lost 2 bases and J lost 6; bases outside the gene matches: 3.

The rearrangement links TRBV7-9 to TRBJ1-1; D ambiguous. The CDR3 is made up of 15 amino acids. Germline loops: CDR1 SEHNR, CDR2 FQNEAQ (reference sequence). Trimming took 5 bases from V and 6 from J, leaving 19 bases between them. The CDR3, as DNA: TGTGCCAGCAGCCCACGGAATTTGGCTCATTCTGAAGCTTTCTTT. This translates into CASSPRNLAHSEAFF.

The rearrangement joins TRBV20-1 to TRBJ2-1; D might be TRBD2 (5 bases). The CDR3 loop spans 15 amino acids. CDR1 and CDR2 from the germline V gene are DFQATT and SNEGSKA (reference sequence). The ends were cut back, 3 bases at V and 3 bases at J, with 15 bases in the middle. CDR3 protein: CSARLEADFYNEQFF. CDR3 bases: TGCAGTGCTAGGTTAGAGGCGGACTTCTACAATGAGCAGTTCTTC.

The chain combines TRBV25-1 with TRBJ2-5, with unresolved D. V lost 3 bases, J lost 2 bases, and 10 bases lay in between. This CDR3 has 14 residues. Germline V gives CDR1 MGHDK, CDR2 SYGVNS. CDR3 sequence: CASSEPSPQETQYF. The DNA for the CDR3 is TGTGCCAGCAGTGAGCCCTCCCCTCAAGAGACCCAGTACTTC.

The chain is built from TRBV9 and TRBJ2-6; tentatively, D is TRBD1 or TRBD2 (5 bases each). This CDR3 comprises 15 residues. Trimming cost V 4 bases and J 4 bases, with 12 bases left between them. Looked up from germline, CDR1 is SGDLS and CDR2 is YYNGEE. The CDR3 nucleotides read TGTGCCAGCAGCCCAACGGGGACGGGGGCCAACGTCCTGACTTTC. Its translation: CASSPTGTGANVLTF.

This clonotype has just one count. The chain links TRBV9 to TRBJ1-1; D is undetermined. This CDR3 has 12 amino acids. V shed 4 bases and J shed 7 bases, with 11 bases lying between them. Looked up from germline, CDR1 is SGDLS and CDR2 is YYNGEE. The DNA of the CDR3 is TGTGCCAGCAGCTCCTATGGAGGTGAAGCTTTCTTT. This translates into CASSSYGGEAFF.

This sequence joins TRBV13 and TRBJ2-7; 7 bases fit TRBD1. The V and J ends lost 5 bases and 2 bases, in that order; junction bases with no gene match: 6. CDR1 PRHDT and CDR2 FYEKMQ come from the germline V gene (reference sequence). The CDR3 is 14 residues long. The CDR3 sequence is CASSRRQGAYEQYF. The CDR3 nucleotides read TGTGCCAGCAGCCGTCGACAGGGAGCCTACGAGCAGTACTTC.

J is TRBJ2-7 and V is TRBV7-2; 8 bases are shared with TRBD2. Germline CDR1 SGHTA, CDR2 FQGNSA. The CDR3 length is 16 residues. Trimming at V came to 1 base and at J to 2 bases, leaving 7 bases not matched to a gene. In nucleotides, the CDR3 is TGTGCCAGCAGCTTAGGGGATAGCGGGGCCCCCTACGAGCAGTACTTC. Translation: CASSLGDSGAPYEQYF.

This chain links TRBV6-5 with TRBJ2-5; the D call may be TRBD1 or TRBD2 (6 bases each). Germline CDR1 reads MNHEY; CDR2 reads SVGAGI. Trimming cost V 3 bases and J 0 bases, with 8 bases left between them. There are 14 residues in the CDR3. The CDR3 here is CASSYRGDQETQYF. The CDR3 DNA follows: TGTGCCAGCAGTTATAGGGGGGACCAAGAGACCCAGTACTTC.

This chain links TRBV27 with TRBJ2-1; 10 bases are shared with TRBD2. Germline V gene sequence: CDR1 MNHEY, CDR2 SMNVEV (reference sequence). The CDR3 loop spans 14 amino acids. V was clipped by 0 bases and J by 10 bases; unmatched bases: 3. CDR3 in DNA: TGTGCCAGCAGTTTATCTAGCGGGGGGCCCGAGCAGTTCTTC. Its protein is CASSLSSGGPEQFF.

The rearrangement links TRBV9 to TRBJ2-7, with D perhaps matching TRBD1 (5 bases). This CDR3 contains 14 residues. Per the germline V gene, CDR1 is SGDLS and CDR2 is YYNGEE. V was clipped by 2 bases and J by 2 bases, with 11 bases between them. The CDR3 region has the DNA TGTGCCAGCAGCGTGGGTGGGGCTGCCTACGAGCAGTACTTC. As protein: CASSVGGAAYEQYF.

The CDR3 bases are TGTGCCAGCAGTGAGGTAAAGGACAGTGAAAACTACGAGCAGTACTTC. Translating it yields CASSEVKDSENYEQYF. The rearrangement links TRBV25-1 to TRBJ2-7; perhaps TRBD1 as D (6 bases). Germline CDR1 MGHDK, CDR2 SYGVNS. The CDR3 totals 16 residues. Trimming took off 3 bases at V and 3 bases at J, with 18 bases between the two ends.

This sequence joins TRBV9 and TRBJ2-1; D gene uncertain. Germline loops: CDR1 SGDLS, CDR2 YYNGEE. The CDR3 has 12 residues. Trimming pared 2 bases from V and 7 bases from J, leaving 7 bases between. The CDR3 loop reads CASSVEFNEQFF. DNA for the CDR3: TGTGCCAGCAGCGTCGAGTTTAATGAGCAGTTCTTC.

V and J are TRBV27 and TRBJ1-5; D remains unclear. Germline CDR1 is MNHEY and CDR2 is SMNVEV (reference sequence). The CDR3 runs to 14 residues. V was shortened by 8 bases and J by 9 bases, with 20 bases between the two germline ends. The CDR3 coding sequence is TGTGCCAGCCAAAGGGCGTCGGGTCAACCGCCCCAGCATTTT. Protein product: CASQRASGQPPQHF.

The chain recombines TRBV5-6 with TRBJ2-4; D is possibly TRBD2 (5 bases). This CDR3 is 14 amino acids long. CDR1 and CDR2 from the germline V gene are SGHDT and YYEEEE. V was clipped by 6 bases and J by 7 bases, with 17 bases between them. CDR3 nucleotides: TGTGCCAGCACGGAGACGGGGTCTGCTAACATTCAGTACTTC. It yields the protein CASTETGSANIQYF.

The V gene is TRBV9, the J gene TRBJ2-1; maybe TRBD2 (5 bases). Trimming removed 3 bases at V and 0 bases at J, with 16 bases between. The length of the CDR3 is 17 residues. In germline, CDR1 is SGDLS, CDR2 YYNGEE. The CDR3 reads CASSDRSSLSSYNEQFF. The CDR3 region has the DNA TGTGCCAGCAGCGACCGATCTAGCCTAAGCTCCTACAATGAGCAGTTCTTC.

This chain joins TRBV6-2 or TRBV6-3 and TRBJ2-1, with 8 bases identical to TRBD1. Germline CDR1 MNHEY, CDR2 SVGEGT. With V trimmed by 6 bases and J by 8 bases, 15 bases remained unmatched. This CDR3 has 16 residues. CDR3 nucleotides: TGTGCCAGCAGCCACATGACGGACGGGACAGGATATGAGCAGTTCTTC. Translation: CASSHMTDGTGYEQFF.

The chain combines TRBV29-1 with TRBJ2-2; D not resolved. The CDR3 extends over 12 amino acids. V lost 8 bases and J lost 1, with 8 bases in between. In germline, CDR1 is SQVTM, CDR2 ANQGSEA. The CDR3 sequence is CSFLQNTGELFF. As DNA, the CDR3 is TGCAGCTTTCTACAGAACACCGGGGAGCTGTTTTTT.

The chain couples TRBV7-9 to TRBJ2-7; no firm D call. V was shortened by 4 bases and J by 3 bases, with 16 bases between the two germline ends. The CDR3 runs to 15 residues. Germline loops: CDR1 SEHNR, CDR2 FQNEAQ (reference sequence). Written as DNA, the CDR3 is TGTGCCAGCAGCTCCCCACAAACGAGATACTACGAGCAGTACTTC. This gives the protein CASSSPQTRYYEQYF.

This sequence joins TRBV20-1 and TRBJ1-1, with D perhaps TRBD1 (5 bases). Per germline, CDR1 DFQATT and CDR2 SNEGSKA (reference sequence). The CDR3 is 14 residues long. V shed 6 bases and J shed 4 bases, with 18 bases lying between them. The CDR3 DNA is TGCAGTGCCCCAGCGGAGTACGACAGCACTGAAGCTTTCTTT. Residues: CSAPAEYDSTEAFF.

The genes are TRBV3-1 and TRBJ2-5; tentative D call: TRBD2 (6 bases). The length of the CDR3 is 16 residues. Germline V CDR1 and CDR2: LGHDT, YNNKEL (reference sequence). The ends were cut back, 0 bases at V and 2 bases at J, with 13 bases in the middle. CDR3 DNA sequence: TGTGCCAGCAGCCAAGAAGCCCTAGCGATACAAGAGACCCAGTACTTC. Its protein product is CASSQEALAIQETQYF.

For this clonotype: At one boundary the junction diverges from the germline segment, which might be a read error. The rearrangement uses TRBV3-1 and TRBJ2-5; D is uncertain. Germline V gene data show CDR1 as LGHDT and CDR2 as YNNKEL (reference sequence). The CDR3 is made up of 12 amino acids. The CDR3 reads CASSQEGGPRFF. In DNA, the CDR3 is TGTGCCAGCAGCCAAGAGGGCGGACCCAGGTTCTTC.

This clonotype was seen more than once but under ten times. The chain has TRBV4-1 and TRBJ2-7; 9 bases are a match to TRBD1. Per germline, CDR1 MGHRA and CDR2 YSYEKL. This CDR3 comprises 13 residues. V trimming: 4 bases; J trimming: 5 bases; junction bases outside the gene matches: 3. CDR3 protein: CASSPGQGHEQYF. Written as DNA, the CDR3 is TGCGCCAGCAGCCCCGGACAGGGGCACGAGCAGTACTTC.

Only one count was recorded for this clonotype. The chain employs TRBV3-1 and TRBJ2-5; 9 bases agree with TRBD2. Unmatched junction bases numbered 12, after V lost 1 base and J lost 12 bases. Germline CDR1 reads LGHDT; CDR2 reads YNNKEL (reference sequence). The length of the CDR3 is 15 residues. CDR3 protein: CASSQGQRGEPEKYF. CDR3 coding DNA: TGTGCCAGCAGCCAAGGCCAGCGGGGGGAGCCGGAAAAGTACTTC.

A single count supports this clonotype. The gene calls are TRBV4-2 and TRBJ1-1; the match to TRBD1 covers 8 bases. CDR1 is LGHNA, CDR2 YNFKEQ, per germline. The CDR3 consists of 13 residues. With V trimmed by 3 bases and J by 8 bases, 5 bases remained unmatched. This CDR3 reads CASSQNRGDEAFF. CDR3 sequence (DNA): TGTGCCAGCAGCCAGAACAGGGGGGACGAAGCTTTCTTT.

CDR3 bases: TGTGCCAGCAGCGAAGATCCGGGACTAGCGGGTAGGAACACCGGGGAGCTGTTTTTT. This gives the protein CASSEDPGLAGRNTGELFF. V gene TRBV9 combines with J gene TRBJ2-2; 12 positions agree with TRBD2. Losses at the gene ends were 3 bases for V and 1 base for J; bases not matched to a gene: 10. Germline V gene lookup returns CDR1 SGDLS and CDR2 YYNGEE. The CDR3 has 19 amino acids.

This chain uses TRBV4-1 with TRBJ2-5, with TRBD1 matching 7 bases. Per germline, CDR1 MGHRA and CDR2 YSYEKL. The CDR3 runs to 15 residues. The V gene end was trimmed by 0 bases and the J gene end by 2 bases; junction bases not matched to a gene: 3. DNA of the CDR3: TGCGCCAGCAGCCAAGATCCGGGACAGCAAGAGACCCAGTACTTC. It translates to CASSQDPGQQETQYF.